This TCR beta chain was retrieved from a study of blood T cell repertoires in COVID-19. Study background: In each case, the material was cDNA or gDNA derived from T cells, B-cell-depleted T cells, or PBMCs.

The germline CDR1 and CDR2 sequences are SEHNR and FQNEAQ (reference sequence). V lost 2 bases, J lost 7 bases, and 12 bases lay in between. The CDR3 has 14 residues. Original methodology: Amplified reference gene primers provided the basis for estimating nucleated cell counts. Clones were read by immunoSEQ multiplex PCR, and TCRdb kept only the in-frame ones, dropping some. V and J calls and clone size are given by that table; D and trimming were obtained from the DNA. There are a few hundred thousand clones in the sample; approximately 85% occur only once, and 2.9% lies in the top ten. The rearrangement uses TRBV7-9 and TRBJ2-1; D is uncertain. The receptor was isolated from a man aged 50 or older who had recovered from COVID-19. The material sequenced was peripheral blood. CDR3 region: CASSLIDSRNEQFF. The CDR3 coding sequence is TGTGCCAGCAGCTTAATCGACTCTCGGAATGAGCAGTTCTTC.